Sequencing of this T cell receptor (beta chain) was carried out in a study of blood T cell repertoires in COVID-19. Study-wide background: PBMCs, B-cell-depleted T cells, or T cells provided the cDNA or gDNA that made up the material.

Participants were aged roughly 18 to 100 years from around 25 US areas. Self-reported history from a screening survey and questionnaire set each donor's cohort. This clone was observed a handful of times. Using immunoSEQ multiplex PCR, the repertoire was profiled, and TCRdb retains in-frame clones only, with some absent. Of approximately 180,000 clones in the sample, roughly three quarters were seen once. The source is a woman between 45 and 60 years old with acute COVID-19. The sample comprised PBMCs or T cells enriched from blood (not recorded which).

CDR3 amino acids: CASSKVANPTYEQYV. In DNA form, the CDR3 reads TGTGCCAGCAGCAAAGTTGCCAACCCTACCTACGAGCAGTACGTC. The rearrangement links TRBV21-1 to TRBJ2-7; TRBD2, as called in the table, went unchecked against the DNA. TRBV21-1 is designated a pseudogene. The CDR3 consists of 15 residues.